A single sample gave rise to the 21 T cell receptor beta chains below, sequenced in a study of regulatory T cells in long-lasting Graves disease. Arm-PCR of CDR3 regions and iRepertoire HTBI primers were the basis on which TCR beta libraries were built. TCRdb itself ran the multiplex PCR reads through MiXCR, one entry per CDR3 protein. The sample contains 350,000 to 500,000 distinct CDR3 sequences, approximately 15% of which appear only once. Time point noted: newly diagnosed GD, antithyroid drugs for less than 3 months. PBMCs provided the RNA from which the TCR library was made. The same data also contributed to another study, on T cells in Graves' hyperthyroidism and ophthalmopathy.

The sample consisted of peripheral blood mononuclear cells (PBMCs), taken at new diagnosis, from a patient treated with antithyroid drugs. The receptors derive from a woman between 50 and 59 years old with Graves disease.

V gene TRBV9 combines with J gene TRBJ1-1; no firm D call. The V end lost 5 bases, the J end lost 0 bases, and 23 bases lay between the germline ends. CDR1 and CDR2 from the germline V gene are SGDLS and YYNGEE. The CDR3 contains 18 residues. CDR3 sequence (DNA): TGTGCCAGCAGTGCCGGCCCAACCTACAGAGTGTTGAACACTGAAGCTTTCTTT. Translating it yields CASSAGPTYRVLNTEAFF.

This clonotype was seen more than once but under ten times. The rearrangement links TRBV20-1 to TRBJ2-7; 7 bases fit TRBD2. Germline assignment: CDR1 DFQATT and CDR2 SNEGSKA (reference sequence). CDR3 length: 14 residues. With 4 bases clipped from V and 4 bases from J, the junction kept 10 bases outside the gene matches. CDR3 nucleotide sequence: TGCAGTGCTACAACCGGGACTAATCTTTACGAGCAGTACTTC. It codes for CSATTGTNLYEQYF.

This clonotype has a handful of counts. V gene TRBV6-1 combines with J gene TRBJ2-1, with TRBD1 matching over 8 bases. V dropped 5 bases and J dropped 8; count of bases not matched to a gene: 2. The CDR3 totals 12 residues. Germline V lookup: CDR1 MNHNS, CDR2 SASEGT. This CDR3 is CASSKQGDEQFF. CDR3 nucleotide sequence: TGTGCCAGCAGTAAACAGGGGGATGAGCAGTTCTTC.

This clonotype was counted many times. CDR3 in amino acids: CASSHQGGGGETQYF. CDR3 bases: TGTGCCAGCAGCCATCAGGGGGGGGGCGGTGAGACCCAGTACTTC. This sequence joins TRBV7-3 and TRBJ2-5, with D perhaps assigned TRBD1 or TRBD2 (7 bases each). CDR3 size: 15 residues. The germline V and J ends were trimmed by 5 bases and 5 bases, with 18 bases remaining between them. Per the germline V gene, CDR1 is SGHTA and CDR2 is FQGTGA.

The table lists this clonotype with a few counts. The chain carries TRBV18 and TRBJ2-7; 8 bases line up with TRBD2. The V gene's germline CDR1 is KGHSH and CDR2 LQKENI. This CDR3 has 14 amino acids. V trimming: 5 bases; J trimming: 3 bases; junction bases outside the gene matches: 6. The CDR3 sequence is CASSGLSGSYEQYF. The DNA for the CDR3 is TGTGCCAGCTCAGGGCTGAGCGGGAGCTACGAGCAGTACTTC.

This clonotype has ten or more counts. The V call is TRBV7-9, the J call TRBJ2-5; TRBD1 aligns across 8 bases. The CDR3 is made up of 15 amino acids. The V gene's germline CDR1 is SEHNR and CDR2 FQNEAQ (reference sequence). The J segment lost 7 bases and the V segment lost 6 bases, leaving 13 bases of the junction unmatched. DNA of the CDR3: TGTGCCAGCAGACCCGGGACAGGTCCTCGGGGGACCCAGTACTTC. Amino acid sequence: CASRPGTGPRGTQYF.

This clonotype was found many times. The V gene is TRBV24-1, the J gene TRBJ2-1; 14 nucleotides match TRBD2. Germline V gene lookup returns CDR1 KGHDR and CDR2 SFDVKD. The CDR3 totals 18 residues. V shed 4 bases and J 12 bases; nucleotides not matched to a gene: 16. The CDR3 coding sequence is TGTGCCACCAGTGAATCATCGCCCGGGACTAGCGGGAGAGGGGGGCAGTTCTTC. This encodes CATSESSPGTSGRGGQFF.

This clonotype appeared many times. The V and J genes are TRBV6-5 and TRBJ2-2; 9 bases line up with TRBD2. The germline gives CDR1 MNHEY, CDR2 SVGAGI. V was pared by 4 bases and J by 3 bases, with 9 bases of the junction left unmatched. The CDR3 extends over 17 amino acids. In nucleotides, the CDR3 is TGTGCCAGCAGTTCTCGCTTCGCGGGAGGGGACACCGGGGAGCTGTTTTTT. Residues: CASSSRFAGGDTGELFF.

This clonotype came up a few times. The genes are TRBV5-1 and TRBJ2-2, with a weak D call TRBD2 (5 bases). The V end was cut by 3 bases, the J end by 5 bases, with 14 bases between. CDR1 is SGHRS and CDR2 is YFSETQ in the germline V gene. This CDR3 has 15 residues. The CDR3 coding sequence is TGCGCCAGCAGCTCGGGTCGGACTCAGACCGGGGAGCTGTTTTTT. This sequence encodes CASSSGRTQTGELFF.

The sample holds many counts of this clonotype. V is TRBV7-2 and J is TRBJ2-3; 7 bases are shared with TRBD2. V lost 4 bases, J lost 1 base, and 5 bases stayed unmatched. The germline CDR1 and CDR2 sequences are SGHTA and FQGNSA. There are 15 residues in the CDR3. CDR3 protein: CASSYGLEGTDTQYF. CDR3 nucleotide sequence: TGTGCCAGCAGCTACGGACTAGAAGGCACAGATACGCAGTATTTT.

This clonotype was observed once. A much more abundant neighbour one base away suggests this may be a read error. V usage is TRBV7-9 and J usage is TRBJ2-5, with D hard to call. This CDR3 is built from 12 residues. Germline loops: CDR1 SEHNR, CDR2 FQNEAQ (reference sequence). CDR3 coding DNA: TGTACCAGCAGCTCGTACCAAGAGACCCAGTACTTC. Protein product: CTSSSYQETQYF.

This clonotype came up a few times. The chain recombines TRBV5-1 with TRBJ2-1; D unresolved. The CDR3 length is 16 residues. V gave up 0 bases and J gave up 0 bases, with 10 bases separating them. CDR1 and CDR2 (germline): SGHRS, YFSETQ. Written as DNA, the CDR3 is TGCGCCAGCAGCTTGGTCTTTGGATCCTCCTACAATGAGCAGTTCTTC. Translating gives CASSLVFGSSYNEQFF. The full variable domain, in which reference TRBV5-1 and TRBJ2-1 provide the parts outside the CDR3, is KAGVTQTPRYLIKTRGQQVTLSCSPISGHRSVSWYQQTPGQGLQFLFEYFSETQRNKGNFPGRFSGRQFSNSRSEMNVSTLELGDSALYLCASSLVFGSSYNEQFFGPGTRLTVL.

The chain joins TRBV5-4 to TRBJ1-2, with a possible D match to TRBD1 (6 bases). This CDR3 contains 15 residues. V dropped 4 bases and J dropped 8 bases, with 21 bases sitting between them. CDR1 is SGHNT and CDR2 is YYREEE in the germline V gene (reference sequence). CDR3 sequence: CASSQAGTPVGGYTF. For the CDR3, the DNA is TGTGCCAGCAGCCAGGCCGGGACACCTGTCGGCGGCTACACCTTC.

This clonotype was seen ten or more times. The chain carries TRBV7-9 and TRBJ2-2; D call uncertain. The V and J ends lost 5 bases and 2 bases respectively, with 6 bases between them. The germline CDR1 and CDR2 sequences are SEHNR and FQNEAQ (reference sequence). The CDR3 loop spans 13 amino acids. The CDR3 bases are TGTGCCAGCAGCGTTTCCAACACCGGGGAGCTGTTTTTT. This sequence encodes CASSVSNTGELFF. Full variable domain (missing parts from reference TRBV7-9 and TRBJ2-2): DTGVSQNPRHKITKRGQNVTFRCDPISEHNRLYWYRQTLGQGPEFLTYFQNEAQLEKSRLLSDRFSAERPKGSFSTLEIQRTEQGDSAMYLCASSVSNTGELFFGEGSRLTVL.

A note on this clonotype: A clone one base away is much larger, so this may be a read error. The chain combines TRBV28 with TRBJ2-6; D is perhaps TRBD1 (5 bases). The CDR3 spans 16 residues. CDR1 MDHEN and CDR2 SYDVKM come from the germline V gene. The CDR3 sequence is CASSREPGSGADVLTF. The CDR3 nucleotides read TGTGCCAGCAGCCGAGAACCGGGTTCTGGGGCCGACGTCCTGACTTTC.

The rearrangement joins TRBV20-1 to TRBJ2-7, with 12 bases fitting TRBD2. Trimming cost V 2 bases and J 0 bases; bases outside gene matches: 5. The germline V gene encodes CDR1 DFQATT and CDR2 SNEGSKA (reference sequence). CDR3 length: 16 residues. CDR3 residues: CSARPWTSGISYEQYF. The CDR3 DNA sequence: TGCAGTGCTAGACCTTGGACTAGCGGGATCTCCTACGAGCAGTACTTC.

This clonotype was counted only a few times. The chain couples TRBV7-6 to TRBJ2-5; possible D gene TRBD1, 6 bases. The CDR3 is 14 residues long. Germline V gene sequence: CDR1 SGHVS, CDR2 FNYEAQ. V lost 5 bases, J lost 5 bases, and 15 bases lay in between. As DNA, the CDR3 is TGTGCCAGCAGCGTAAACAGGGATGCGGAGACCCAGTACTTC. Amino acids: CASSVNRDAETQYF.

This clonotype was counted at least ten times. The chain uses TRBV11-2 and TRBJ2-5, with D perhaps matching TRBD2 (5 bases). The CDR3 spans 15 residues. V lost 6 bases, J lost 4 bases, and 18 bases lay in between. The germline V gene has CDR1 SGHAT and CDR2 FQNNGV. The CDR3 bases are TGTGCCAGCAGGATTGGACTCCCTGGTGGAGAGACCCAGTACTTC. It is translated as CASRIGLPGGETQYF.

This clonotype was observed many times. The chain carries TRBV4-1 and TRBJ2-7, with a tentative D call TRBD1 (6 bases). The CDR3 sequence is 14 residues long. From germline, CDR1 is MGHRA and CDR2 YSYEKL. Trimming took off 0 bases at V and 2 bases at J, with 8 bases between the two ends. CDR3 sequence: CASSQDRTAYEQYF. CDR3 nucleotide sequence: TGCGCCAGCAGCCAAGATCGGACAGCCTACGAGCAGTACTTC.

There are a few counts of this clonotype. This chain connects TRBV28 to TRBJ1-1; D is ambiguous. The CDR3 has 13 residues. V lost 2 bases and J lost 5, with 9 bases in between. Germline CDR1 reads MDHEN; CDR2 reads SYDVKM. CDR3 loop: CASSLKIQTEAFF. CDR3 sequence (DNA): TGTGCCAGCAGTTTAAAAATCCAAACTGAAGCTTTCTTT.

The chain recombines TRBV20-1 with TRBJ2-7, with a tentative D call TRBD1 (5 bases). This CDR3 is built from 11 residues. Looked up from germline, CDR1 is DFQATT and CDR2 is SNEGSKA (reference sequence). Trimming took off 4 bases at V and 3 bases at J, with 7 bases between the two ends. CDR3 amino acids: CSAKDNYEQYF. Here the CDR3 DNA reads TGCAGTGCTAAGGACAACTACGAGCAGTACTTC.